These T cell receptor beta chains were read from a single sample in a study of shared clonotypes between healthy human individuals. Generated by immunoSEQ multiplex PCR, the TCRdb table keeps only in-frame clones and is missing some. The table has some 2.1 million clones, roughly 95% seen once. The sequencing input was naive CD4+ T cells sorted from blood. These receptors were collected from a man between 18 and 35 years old in good health. Both conserved end residues are part of each CDR3. The order of the fields is CDR3 protein, CDR3 DNA, D gene, V gene, J gene, clone size. D genes are given only for firm matches. Only part of the rows carry a size: once, few, many, or a class if the clone is expanded.

CASTQRAGSGANVLTF,TGTGCCAGCACCCAAAGGGCAGGGTCAGGGGCCAACGTCCTGACTTTC,NA,TRBV7-9,TRBJ2-6,NA
CASSLGSFERGYTF,TGTGCCAGCAGCTTGGGCTCCTTCGAGCGGGGCTACACCTTC,NA,TRBV5-8,TRBJ1-2,NA
CAISESTGEGGKLFF,TGTGCCATCAGTGAGTCGACAGGGGAAGGTGGAAAACTGTTTTTT,TRBD1,TRBV10-3,TRBJ1-4,NA
CASSVIGQGAISEQYF,TGTGCCAGCAGCGTCATAGGACAGGGGGCGATCAGCGAGCAGTACTTC,TRBD1,TRBV9,TRBJ2-7,once
CASRFPGPILTYGYTF,TGTGCAAGTCGCTTTCCGGGACCGATCCTCACCTATGGCTACACCTTC,NA,TRBV12-2,TRBJ1-2,NA
CASSVVGTGEYGYTF,TGTGCCAGCAGCGTAGTCGGGACAGGGGAATATGGCTACACCTTC,TRBD1,TRBV9,TRBJ1-2,once
CASSSQTGGGGSPLHF,TGTGCCAGCAGCTCACAAACAGGGGGCGGCGGTTCACCCCTCCACTTT,TRBD1,TRBV7-2,TRBJ1-6,NA
CASSPGGYEQYF,TGTGCCAGCAGCCCCGGGGGCTACGAGCAGTACTTC,NA,TRBV2,TRBJ2-7,NA
CASSPGNMNTEAFF,TGTGCCAGCAGCCCAGGTAACATGAACACTGAAGCTTTCTTT,NA,TRBV7-6,TRBJ1-1,NA
CATSSLTSFQYF,TGTGCCACCAGCAGCCTTACTAGCTTCCAGTACTTC,NA,TRBV15,TRBJ2-5,NA
CASSQDPGSSYEQYF,TGTGCCAGCAGCCAAGATCCAGGGAGCTCCTACGAGCAGTACTTC,NA,TRBV14,TRBJ2-7,NA
CASSLVSSRNTGELFF,TGTGCCAGCAGCTTAGTGTCTAGCCGGAACACCGGGGAGCTGTTTTTT,NA,TRBV7-2,TRBJ2-2,NA
CAWSARRQYYGYTF,TGTGCCTGGAGTGCCCGCCGACAGTACTATGGCTACACCTTC,NA,TRBV30,TRBJ1-2,NA
CASSYDRDKKQYF,TGTGCCAGCAGTTACGACCGGGACAAAAAGCAGTACTTC,NA,TRBV27,TRBJ2-7,NA
CASSGYMNTGELFF,TGTGCCAGCTCTGGGTATATGAACACCGGGGAGCTGTTTTTT,NA,TRBV6-5,TRBJ2-2,NA
CASSSTGTKNIQYF,TGTGCCAGCAGCTCGACAGGGACCAAAAACATTCAGTACTTC,TRBD1,TRBV5-6,TRBJ2-4,NA
CASSFGGGLTEAFF,TGTGCCAGCAGCTTTGGGGGGGGCTTAACTGAAGCTTTCTTT,NA,TRBV14,TRBJ1-1,once
CASSQAAALTDTQYF,TGCGCCAGCAGCCAAGCGGCAGCACTCACAGATACGCAGTATTTT,NA,TRBV4-3,TRBJ2-3,NA
CASSLKQGNTGELFF,TGCGCCAGCAGCTTAAAACAGGGGAACACCGGGGAGCTGTTTTTT,NA,TRBV5-1,TRBJ2-2,NA
CASSESTGLHNNEQFF,TGCGCCAGCAGTGAGTCGACGGGACTACACAACAATGAGCAGTTCTTC,TRBD2,TRBV10-1,TRBJ2-1,NA
CGGTGLYEQFF,TGTGGCGGGACAGGTCTCTATGAGCAGTTCTTC,TRBD1,TRBV2,TRBJ2-1,NA
CASSDSGSESYEQYF,TGTGCCAGCAGCGATAGCGGGAGTGAGTCCTACGAGCAGTACTTC,TRBD2,TRBV7-2,TRBJ2-7,NA
CASSPPSGVSDTQYF,TGTGCCAGCAGCCCACCGTCGGGGGTCTCAGATACGCAGTATTTT,NA,TRBV5-6,TRBJ2-3,NA
CAWSRIQVFGEQGFEGYEQYF,TGTGCCTGGAGTCGTATTCAGGTTTTCGGGGAACAGGGTTTCGAAGGCTACGAGCAGTACTTC,NA,TRBV30,TRBJ2-7,NA
CASSLGSGQSAYEQYF,TGTGCCAGCAGCTTGGGATCGGGACAGTCCGCCTACGAGCAGTACTTC,TRBD1,TRBV5-4,TRBJ2-7,NA
CASSPPSGNSGNTIYF,TGTGCCAGCAGCCCACCTTCAGGGAACTCTGGAAACACCATATATTTT,NA,TRBV7-2,TRBJ1-3,NA
CASSFSGQSIPMNTEAFF,TGTGCCAGCAGCTTCTCTGGACAGTCCATCCCCATGAACACTGAAGCTTTCTTT,NA,TRBV5-8,TRBJ1-1,NA
CAISESDSSNQPQHF,TGTGCCATCAGTGAGTCGGACTCTAGCAATCAGCCCCAGCATTTT,NA,TRBV10-3,TRBJ1-5,NA
CASSFGQGNSPLHF,TGTGCCAGCAGCTTCGGACAGGGTAATTCACCCCTCCACTTT,TRBD1,TRBV5-4,TRBJ1-6,NA
CAISEPTGKSGNTIYF,TGTGCCATCAGTGAGCCGACAGGGAAGTCTGGAAACACCATATATTTT,TRBD1,TRBV10-3,TRBJ1-3,NA
CASGLGSDRADYGYTF,TGTGCTAGTGGTTTGGGATCGGACAGGGCGGACTATGGCTACACCTTC,TRBD1,TRBV12-5,TRBJ1-2,NA
CASSGAGTGGANGYTF,TGTGCCAGCAGCGGCGCCGGGACAGGGGGCGCAAATGGCTACACCTTC,TRBD1,TRBV9,TRBJ1-2,once
CASRSGTGRRSPLHF,TGTGCCAGCAGATCAGGGACAGGACGGCGGTCACCCCTCCACTTT,TRBD1,TRBV6-5,TRBJ1-6,NA
CASRLTGSNEQYF,TGCGCCAGCAGACTGACAGGGTCGAACGAGCAGTACTTC,TRBD1,TRBV5-1,TRBJ2-7,NA
CASSSQIGGYTF,TGTGCCAGCAGCTCCCAGATCGGTGGCTACACCTTC,NA,TRBV7-9,TRBJ1-2,few
CASGTGSVNNEQFF,TGTGCCAGCGGGACAGGGTCGGTAAACAATGAGCAGTTCTTC,TRBD1,TRBV27,TRBJ2-1,NA
CASSTGLAGYNEQFF,TGCGCCAGCAGCACCGGACTAGCGGGTTACAATGAGCAGTTCTTC,TRBD2,TRBV5-1,TRBJ2-1,NA
CASSPLLAGVSDTQYF,TGTGCCAGCTCACCATTACTAGCGGGAGTCTCAGATACGCAGTATTTT,TRBD2,TRBV18,TRBJ2-3,NA
CASSQSWDPTLWQYF,TGCGCCAGCAGTCAATCATGGGATCCCACCCTTTGGCAGTACTTC,NA,TRBV23-1,TRBJ2-7,NA
CASSSGPPQADTQYF,TGTGCCAGCAGCTCCGGGCCCCCTCAGGCAGATACGCAGTATTTT,NA,TRBV6-5,TRBJ2-3,NA
CASRTRGGTGDNYGYTF,TGTGCCAGCAGGACCCGGGGGGGGACAGGAGATAACTATGGCTACACCTTC,TRBD1,TRBV5-4,TRBJ1-2,NA
CASSSGQGGINSPLHF,TGTGCCAGCAGTTCGGGACAGGGAGGAATTAATTCACCCCTCCACTTT,TRBD1,TRBV27,TRBJ1-6,NA
CASSQTSGENTGELFF,TGTGCCAGCAGTCAAACTAGCGGGGAGAACACCGGGGAGCTGTTTTTT,TRBD2,TRBV4-2,TRBJ2-2,NA
CASSYSKLQITEAFF,TGTGCCAGCAGTTACTCGAAACTACAGATCACTGAAGCTTTCTTT,NA,TRBV6-5,TRBJ1-1,NA
CASSRQGREQYF,TGTGCCAGCAGTAGGCAGGGTCGGGAGCAGTATTTT,NA,TRBV6-5,TRBJ2-3,NA